This entry lists 32 T cell receptor beta chains sequenced from one sample in a study of blood T cells in healthy people across ages (dated by TCRdb to the mid-2010s). Libraries came from 5' RACE. The run used an Illumina HiSeq 2500. A second PCR of roughly 6 to 11 cycles was performed with a sample-barcoded 5' primer and a J-beta primer mix. The public sequencing data were trimmed at Q25 with fastp and processed into clonotypes with MiXCR by TCRdb, which kept only in-frame beta chains. Each CDR3 protein appears once, grouped with its most common genes and DNA. The sample table lists roughly 800,000 distinct CDR3 sequences, roughly 25% of them with a count of one. The leading ten clones occupy roughly 3.5% of the sample. These data also formed part of another study, on T cells of mothers and their children.

Sample: blood. All receptors come from a boy aged 5-17 years in good health.

This clonotype was counted a few times. V and J are TRBV18 and TRBJ2-2; TRBD1 matches at 7 bases. The V gene's germline CDR1 is KGHSH and CDR2 LQKENI. V lost 4 bases, J lost 7 bases, and 6 bases stayed unmatched. The CDR3 contains 14 residues. The CDR3 loop is CASSQGANGGELFF. For the CDR3, the DNA is TGTGCCAGCTCACAGGGGGCAAACGGCGGGGAGCTGTTTTTT.

This clonotype has more than one count but fewer than ten. The CDR3 DNA sequence: TGTGCCAGCAGCCAAGTTCCTAGCGGGGTGTACGAGCAGTACTTC. It codes for CASSQVPSGVYEQYF. The genes are TRBV3-1 and TRBJ2-5; 9 nucleotides align to TRBD2. With the DNA end fitting TRBJ2-7 better, the J assignment may be wrong. CDR3 size: 15 residues. Germline V CDR1 and CDR2: LGHDT, YNNKEL (reference sequence).

In its sample, this clonotype was seen once. The chain is built from TRBV5-1 and TRBJ2-3; D might be TRBD1 or TRBD2, each matching 6 bases. V was cut by 4 bases and J by 4 bases, with 19 bases left in between. The V gene's germline CDR1 is SGHRS and CDR2 YFSETQ. This CDR3 contains 16 residues. For the CDR3, the DNA is TGCGCCAGCAGCCCGAAGGGGGGCTCCAGGGCAGATACGCAGTATTTT. Translating gives CASSPKGGSRADTQYF.

This rearrangement joins TRBV29-1 to TRBJ2-7; D may be TRBD2 (5 bases). This CDR3 is 13 amino acids long. V was cut by 3 bases and J by 7 bases, with 16 bases left in between. Germline-derived CDR1 and CDR2 are SQVTM and ANQGSEA. In DNA, the CDR3 is TGCAGCGTTGAGGAGTTTGGACTGGGGGAGCAGTACTTC. Encoded protein: CSVEEFGLGEQYF.

This chain joins TRBV7-2 and TRBJ2-6; TRBD2 is a possible D gene (7 bases). Germline V CDR1 and CDR2: SGHTA, FQGNSA. Trimming shortened V by 6 bases and J by 4 bases, and 19 bases separated the two germline ends. The CDR3 runs 17 residues. In DNA form, the CDR3 reads TGTGCCAGCAGTACCCACCCAGGGGAGGGAGGGGCCAACGTCCTGACTTTC. It specifies CASSTHPGEGGANVLTF.

The rearrangement joins TRBV5-6 to TRBJ1-1; TRBD1 is a possible D gene (5 bases). CDR3 size: 15 residues. The ends were cut back, 7 bases at V and 6 bases at J, with 22 bases in the middle. Germline V gene lookup returns CDR1 SGHDT and CDR2 YYEEEE. The DNA for the CDR3 is TGTGCCAGCGGACTATGGCGGGGGATCGGATCTGAAGCTTTCTTT. Its translation: CASGLWRGIGSEAFF.

Remarks on this clonotype: Germline and junction disagree at one end, which may indicate a read error. The chain has TRBV20-1 and TRBJ1-4; TRBD1 aligns across 8 bases. Per the germline V gene, CDR1 is DFQATT and CDR2 is SNEGSKA (reference sequence). The CDR3 length is 15 residues. The CDR3 coding sequence is TGTAGTGCTAGAGACCGACAGGGGATCGGAGAAAAACTGTTTTTT. It is translated as CSARDRQGIGEKLFF.

The chain uses TRBV19 and TRBJ2-5; TRBD1 matches at 9 bases. J was trimmed by 4 bases and V by 5 bases; bases with no gene match: 5. CDR3 length: 14 amino acids. Germline V gene data show CDR1 as LNHDA and CDR2 as SQIVND (reference sequence). CDR3 nucleotides: TGTGCCAGTAGTCCGAGGGGACAGGGAGAGACCCAGTACTTC. This gives the protein CASSPRGQGETQYF. Full variable domain (outside the CDR3, taken from reference TRBV19 and TRBJ2-5): DGGITQSPKYLFRKEGQNVTLSCEQNLNHDAMYWYRQDPGQGLRLIYYSQIVNDFQKGDIAEGYSVSREKKESFPLTVTSAQKNPTAFYLCASSPRGQGETQYFGPGTRLLVL.

This rearrangement joins TRBV15 to TRBJ2-5; D is perhaps TRBD1 or TRBD2 (5 bases each). Germline CDR1 LNHNV, CDR2 YYDKDF (reference sequence). This CDR3 contains 15 residues. Trimming removed 1 base at V and 2 bases at J, with 11 bases between. The CDR3 DNA reads TGTGCCACCAGCAGAGGAGGGACGGCTCAAGAGACCCAGTACTTC. This codes for CATSRGGTAQETQYF.

This clonotype has only a few counts. The chain recombines TRBV6-2 or TRBV6-3 with TRBJ1-2; tentatively, D is TRBD1 (5 bases). V lost 5 bases and J lost 4, with 20 bases in between. The CDR3 has 16 residues. Germline V lookup: CDR1 MNHEY, CDR2 SVGEGT. The CDR3 nucleotides read TGTGCCAGCAGTCGCGGGGGTGGCAGGACCGCCTATGGCTACACCTTC. Translated, it gives CASSRGGGRTAYGYTF.

This clonotype was counted between two and nine times. The genes are TRBV4-1 and TRBJ1-2; the D gene is possibly TRBD1 (6 bases). CDR3 length: 14 amino acids. V lost 0 bases, J lost 7 bases, and 12 bases lay in between. Germline CDR1 reads MGHRA; CDR2 reads YSYEKL. The CDR3 spells CASSQDRGGLGYTF. CDR3 nucleotide sequence: TGCGCCAGCAGCCAAGATCGGGGGGGGCTTGGCTACACCTTC.

The chain recombines TRBV29-1 with TRBJ1-2; possibly TRBD1 for D (6 bases). The CDR3 loop spans 12 amino acids. V was pared by 2 bases and J by 8 bases, with 12 bases between. Germline CDR1 SQVTM, CDR2 ANQGSEA. This chain's CDR3 is CSVEWQGSGYTF. CDR3 bases: TGCAGCGTTGAATGGCAGGGGAGCGGCTACACCTTC.

This clonotype appeared once. V is TRBV18 and J is TRBJ1-5; TRBD1 aligns across 8 bases. The CDR3 is 16 residues long. J was trimmed by 5 bases and V by 4 bases; bases with no gene match: 10. In germline, CDR1 is KGHSH, CDR2 LQKENI. The CDR3 loop is CASSRVAGGTDQPQHF. The CDR3 nucleotides read TGTGCCAGCTCACGCGTTGCAGGGGGCACAGATCAGCCCCAGCATTTT.

This clonotype showed up just a few times. V is TRBV14 and J is TRBJ2-1; D gene unclear. Near its end, the DNA agrees better with TRBJ2-7, so the J call may be wrong. This CDR3 region has 12 residues. Germline V gene data show CDR1 as SGHDN and CDR2 as FVKESK. CDR3 sequence: CASSLRPHEQYF. CDR3 DNA sequence: TGTGCCAGCAGCCTTAGGCCCCACGAGCAGTACTTC.

A few counts support this clonotype. The chain joins TRBV7-2 to TRBJ2-5; TRBD2 matches at 12 bases. The J call may be in error: the DNA end matches TRBJ2-7 better. Per germline, CDR1 SGHTA and CDR2 FQGNSA. The CDR3 is 17 amino acids. The CDR3 coding sequence is TGTGCCAGCAGCTTAGAGGGGACTAGCGGGTATATTTACGAGCAGTACTTC. Protein: CASSLEGTSGYIYEQYF.

In this sample, this clonotype turned up once. Germline and junction disagree at one end, which may indicate a read error. CDR3 DNA sequence: TGTGCCGGCAGCTTTACAGGGATCCAAGAGACCCAGTACTTC. Translation gives CAGSFTGIQETQYF. The J gene is TRBJ2-5, the V gene TRBV7-8; tentative D call: TRBD1 (6 bases). In germline, CDR1 is SGHVS, CDR2 FQNEAQ. The CDR3 covers 14 residues. Full variable domain (outside the CDR3, taken from reference TRBV7-8 and TRBJ2-5): GAGVSQSPRYKVAKRGQDVALRCDPISGHVSLFWYQQALGQGPEFLTYFQNEAQLDKSGLPSDRFFAERPEGSVSTLKIQRTQQEDSAVYLCAGSFTGIQETQYFGPGTRLLVL.

This clonotype was counted a few times. V usage is TRBV4-1 and J usage is TRBJ1-6; possible D gene TRBD1, 5 bases. V lost 5 bases to trimming and J lost 7 bases, with 12 bases between them. From germline, CDR1 is MGHRA and CDR2 YSYEKL. The CDR3 covers 14 residues. In nucleotides, the CDR3 is TGCGCCAGCAGCGGGGGACCGCGGAATTCACCCCTCCACTTT. Protein product: CASSGGPRNSPLHF.

The chain recombines TRBV20-1 with TRBJ1-2, with TRBD1 matching over 9 bases. Unmatched junction bases numbered 6, after V lost 3 bases and J lost 4 bases. The CDR3 sequence is 14 residues long. Germline V lookup: CDR1 DFQATT, CDR2 SNEGSKA (reference sequence). The CDR3 spells CSARTGGSSYGYTF. The CDR3 DNA reads as TGCAGTGCTAGGACAGGGGGTTCGTCCTATGGCTACACCTTC.

The J gene is TRBJ2-5, the V gene TRBV20-1, with 7 bases identical to TRBD2. This CDR3 region has 13 residues. Germline lookup yields CDR1 DFQATT and CDR2 SNEGSKA (reference sequence). The CDR3 spells CSYLAEIEETQYF. The CDR3 DNA is TGCAGCTACCTAGCGGAAATTGAAGAGACCCAGTACTTC.

The chain uses TRBV25-1 and TRBJ2-7, with D tentatively TRBD1 (6 bases). The ends were cut back, 2 bases at V and 9 bases at J, with 14 bases in the middle. CDR3 size: 13 residues. The V gene's germline CDR1 is MGHDK and CDR2 SYGVNS. The chain's CDR3 is CASSEPAQGWQYF. The CDR3 DNA reads as TGTGCCAGCAGTGAACCTGCACAGGGATGGCAGTACTTC.

This clonotype showed up just a few times. The chain couples TRBV29-1 to TRBJ2-5, with TRBD2 as a possible D gene (6 bases). The length of the CDR3 is 12 residues. Germline V gives CDR1 SQVTM, CDR2 ANQGSEA. The V gene lost 3 bases and the J gene lost 1 base, with 6 bases spanning the gap. The CDR3, as DNA: TGCAGCGTTGAGGAGGGCCAAGAGACCCAGTACTTC. Its translation: CSVEEGQETQYF.

CDR3 amino acids: CSAHLGETQYF. As DNA, the CDR3 is TGCAGTGCTCACCTCGGTGAGACCCAGTACTTC. V gene TRBV20-1 combines with J gene TRBJ2-5; D is unclear. Germline V lookup: CDR1 DFQATT, CDR2 SNEGSKA (reference sequence). The CDR3 is 11 residues long. V was pared by 5 bases and J by 5 bases, with 9 bases between.

This clonotype was picked up a small number of times. V is TRBV5-1 and J is TRBJ2-5; perhaps TRBD1 as D (5 bases). The J call may be wrong; the DNA end is better matched by TRBJ2-7. The CDR3 consists of 13 residues. CDR1 SGHRS and CDR2 YFSETQ come from the germline V gene. The CDR3 region has the DNA TGCGCCAGCAGCTTACAGGTGGCCTACGAGCAGTACTTC. It codes for CASSLQVAYEQYF.

This clonotype was observed a handful of times. The J gene is TRBJ2-3, the V gene TRBV29-1; the D is unclear. In germline, CDR1 is SQVTM, CDR2 ANQGSEA. The CDR3 contains 13 residues. V lost 4 bases and J 1 base, leaving 9 bases between the germline ends. CDR3 loop: CSVGPSGTDTQYF. The CDR3 DNA sequence: TGCAGCGTTGGGCCCAGTGGCACAGATACGCAGTATTTT.

The J gene is TRBJ2-5, the V gene TRBV7-2; 10 bases align to TRBD2. TRBJ2-7 matches the DNA end more closely, so the J call is doubtful. The CDR3 extends over 17 amino acids. The germline V gene has CDR1 SGHTA and CDR2 FQGNSA. The CDR3 here is CASSPPYPGLASYEQYF. The DNA for the CDR3 is TGTGCCAGCAGCCCCCCTTATCCGGGACTAGCGTCCTACGAGCAGTACTTC.

The chain joins TRBV7-3 to TRBJ2-1; 8 bases fit TRBD2. J gave up 7 bases and V 5 bases, and 10 bases lay outside the gene matches. Germline values: CDR1 SGHTA, CDR2 FQGTGA. The length of the CDR3 is 15 residues. In nucleotides, the CDR3 is TGTGCCAGCAGCCCCAGAGCGGGAGTCTTAAATGAGCAGTTCTTC. Translating gives CASSPRAGVLNEQFF.

The chain is built from TRBV4-3 and TRBJ2-3, with 15 nucleotides matching TRBD2. This CDR3 contains 16 residues. Germline lookup yields CDR1 LGHNA and CDR2 YSLEER. Trimming removed 4 bases from V and 3 bases from J; junction bases left unmatched: 2. This chain's CDR3 is CASSPGTSGRTDTQYF. Here the CDR3 DNA reads TGCGCCAGCAGCCCCGGGACTAGCGGGAGGACAGATACGCAGTATTTT.

This clonotype occurred a few times. The chain couples TRBV20-1 to TRBJ1-4; 8 bases line up with TRBD1. CDR1 and CDR2 from the germline V gene are DFQATT and SNEGSKA (reference sequence). V was pared by 0 bases and J by 0 bases, with 3 bases of the junction left unmatched. The CDR3 extends over 16 amino acids. DNA for the CDR3: TGCAGTGCTAGAGATCCAGGGGGCCCAACTAATGAAAAACTGTTTTTT. Protein: CSARDPGGPTNEKLFF.

This clonotype was detected a few times. The gene calls are TRBV5-6 and TRBJ1-5, with D uncertain. Between the trimmed V and J ends, which lost 4 bases and 5 bases, there was a span of 10 bases. The CDR3 extends over 13 amino acids. Germline CDR1 is SGHDT and CDR2 is YYEEEE. CDR3 sequence: CASSPNGHQPQHF. The CDR3 nucleotides are TGTGCCAGCAGCCCTAACGGACATCAGCCCCAGCATTTT.

This clonotype showed up just a few times. CDR3 loop: CASSPQGGRGEKLFF. The CDR3, as DNA: TGTGCCAGCAGTCCTCAGGGGGGCCGAGGGGAAAAACTGTTTTTT. The chain carries TRBV28 and TRBJ1-4; TRBD1 aligns across 7 bases. From germline, CDR1 is MDHEN and CDR2 SYDVKM. CDR3 length equals 15 residues. V was pared by 5 bases and J by 8 bases, with 11 bases of the junction left unmatched.

This clonotype has only one observation. The chain uses TRBV5-1 and TRBJ1-1; D ambiguous. The V gene lost 1 base and the J gene lost 7 bases, with 11 bases spanning the gap. The length of the CDR3 is 13 residues. In germline, CDR1 is SGHRS, CDR2 YFSETQ. CDR3 DNA sequence: TGCGCCAGCAGCTTGACCCAGGCCAGTGAAGCTTTCTTT. Translated, it gives CASSLTQASEAFF.

This clonotype appeared a few times. The chain uses TRBV6-6 and TRBJ1-3; no definite D call. CDR3 length: 14 residues. Germline CDR1 reads MNHNY; CDR2 reads SVGAGI (reference sequence). Trimming removed 6 bases at V and 0 bases at J, with 9 bases between. The CDR3 sequence: CASRERGSGNTIYF. The DNA for the CDR3 is TGTGCCAGCAGAGAGAGAGGCTCTGGAAACACCATATATTTT.